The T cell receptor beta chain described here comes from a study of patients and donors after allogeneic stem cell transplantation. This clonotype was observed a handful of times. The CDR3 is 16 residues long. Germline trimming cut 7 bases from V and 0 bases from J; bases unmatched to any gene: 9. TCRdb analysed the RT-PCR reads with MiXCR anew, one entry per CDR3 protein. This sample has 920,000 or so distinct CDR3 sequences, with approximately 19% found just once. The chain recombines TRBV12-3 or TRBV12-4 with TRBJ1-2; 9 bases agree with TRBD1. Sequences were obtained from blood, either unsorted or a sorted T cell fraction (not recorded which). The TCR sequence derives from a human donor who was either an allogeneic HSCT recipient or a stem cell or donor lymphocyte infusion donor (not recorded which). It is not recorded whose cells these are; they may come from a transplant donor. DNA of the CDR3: TGTGCCAGCACCCCAAACAGGGGGCCCGCTAACTATGGCTACACCTTC. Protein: CASTPNRGPANYGYTF.